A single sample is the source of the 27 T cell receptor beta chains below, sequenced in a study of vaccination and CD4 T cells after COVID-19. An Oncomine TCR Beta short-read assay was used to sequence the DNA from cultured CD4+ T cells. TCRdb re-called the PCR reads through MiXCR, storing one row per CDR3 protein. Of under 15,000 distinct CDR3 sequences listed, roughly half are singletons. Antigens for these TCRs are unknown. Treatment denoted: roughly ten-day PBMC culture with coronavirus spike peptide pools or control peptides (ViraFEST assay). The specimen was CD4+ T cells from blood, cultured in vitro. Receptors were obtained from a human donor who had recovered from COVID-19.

The CDR3 loop reads CASSPDRESTQFF. In DNA form, the CDR3 reads TGTGCCAGCAGCCCGGATAGGGAAAGTACGCAGTTCTTC. V is TRBV7-3 and J is TRBJ2-1; no definite D call. The CDR3 is 13 residues long. Germline CDR1 reads SGHTA; CDR2 reads FQGTGA. V lost 5 bases and J lost 12, with 17 bases in between.

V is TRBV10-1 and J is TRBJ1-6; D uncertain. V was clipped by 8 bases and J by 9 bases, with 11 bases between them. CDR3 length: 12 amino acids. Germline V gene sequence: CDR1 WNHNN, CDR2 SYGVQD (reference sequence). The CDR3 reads CASRDLASPLHF. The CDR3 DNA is TGCGCCAGCCGGGATCTGGCTTCACCCCTCCACTTT.

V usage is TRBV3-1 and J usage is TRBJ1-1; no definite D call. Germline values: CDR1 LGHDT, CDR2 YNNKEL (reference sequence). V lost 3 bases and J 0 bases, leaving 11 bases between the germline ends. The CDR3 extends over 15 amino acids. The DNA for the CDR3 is TGTGCCAGCAGCCAGCCCCGCCGGCTGAACACTGAAGCTTTCTTT. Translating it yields CASSQPRRLNTEAFF.

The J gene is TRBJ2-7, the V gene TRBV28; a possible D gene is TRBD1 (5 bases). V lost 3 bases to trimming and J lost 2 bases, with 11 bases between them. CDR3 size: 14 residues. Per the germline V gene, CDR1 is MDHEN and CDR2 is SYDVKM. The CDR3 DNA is TGTGCCAGCAGTTTTCACCAGGGAACCTACGAGCAGTACTTC. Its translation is CASSFHQGTYEQYF. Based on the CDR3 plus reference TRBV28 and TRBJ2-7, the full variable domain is DVKVTQSSRYLVKRTGEKVFLECVQDMDHENMFWYRQDPGLGLRLIYFSYDVKMKEKGDIPEGYSVSREKKERFSLILESASTNQTSMYLCASSFHQGTYEQYFGPGTRLTVT.

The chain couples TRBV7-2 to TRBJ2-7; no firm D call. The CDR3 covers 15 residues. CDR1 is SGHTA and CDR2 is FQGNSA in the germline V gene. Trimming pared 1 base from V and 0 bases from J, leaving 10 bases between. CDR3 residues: CASSLGGALSYEQYF. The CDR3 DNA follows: TGTGCCAGCAGCTTAGGAGGCGCCCTCTCCTACGAGCAGTACTTC.

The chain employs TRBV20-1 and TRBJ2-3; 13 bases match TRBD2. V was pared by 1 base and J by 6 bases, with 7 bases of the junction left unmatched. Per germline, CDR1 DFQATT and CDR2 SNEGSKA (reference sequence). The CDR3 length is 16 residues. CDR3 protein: CSARGGLAGELDTQYF. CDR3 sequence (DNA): TGCAGTGCTAGAGGCGGACTAGCGGGAGAATTGGATACGCAGTATTTT.

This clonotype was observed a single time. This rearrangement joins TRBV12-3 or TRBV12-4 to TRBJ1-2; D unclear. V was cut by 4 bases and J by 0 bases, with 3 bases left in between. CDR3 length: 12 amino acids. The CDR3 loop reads CASSSSNYGYTF. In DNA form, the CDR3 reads TGTGCCAGCAGTTCCTCTAACTATGGCTACACCTTC.

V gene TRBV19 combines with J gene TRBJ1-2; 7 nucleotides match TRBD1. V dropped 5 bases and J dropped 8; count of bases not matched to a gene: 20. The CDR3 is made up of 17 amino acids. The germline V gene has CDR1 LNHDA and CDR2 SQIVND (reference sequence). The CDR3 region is CASSGSGTELSSGGYTF. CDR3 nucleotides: TGTGCCAGTAGTGGGTCCGGGACAGAATTATCCTCCGGGGGCTACACCTTC.

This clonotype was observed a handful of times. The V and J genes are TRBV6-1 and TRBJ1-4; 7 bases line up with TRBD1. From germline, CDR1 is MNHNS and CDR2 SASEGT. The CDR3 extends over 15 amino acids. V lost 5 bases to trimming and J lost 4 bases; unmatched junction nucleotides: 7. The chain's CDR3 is CASSPQGQLNEKLFF. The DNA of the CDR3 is TGTGCCAGCAGTCCCCAGGGACAGCTTAATGAAAAACTGTTTTTT.

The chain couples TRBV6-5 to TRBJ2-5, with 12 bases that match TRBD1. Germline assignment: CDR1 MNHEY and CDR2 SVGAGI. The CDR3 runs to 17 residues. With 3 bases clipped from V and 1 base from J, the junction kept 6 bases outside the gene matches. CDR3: CASSYWGTGGGQETQYF. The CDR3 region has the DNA TGTGCCAGCAGTTATTGGGGGACAGGGGGCGGCCAAGAGACCCAGTACTTC.

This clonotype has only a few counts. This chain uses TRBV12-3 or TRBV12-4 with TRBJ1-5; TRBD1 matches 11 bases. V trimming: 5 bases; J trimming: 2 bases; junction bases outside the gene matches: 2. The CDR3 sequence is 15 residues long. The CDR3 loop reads CASSRTGGGNQPQHF. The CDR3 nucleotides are TGTGCCAGCAGTCGGACAGGGGGCGGCAATCAGCCCCAGCATTTT.

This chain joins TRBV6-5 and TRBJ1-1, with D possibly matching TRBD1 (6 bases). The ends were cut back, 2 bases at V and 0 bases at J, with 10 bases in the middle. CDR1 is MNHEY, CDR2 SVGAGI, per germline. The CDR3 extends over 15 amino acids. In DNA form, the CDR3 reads TGTGCCAGCAGTTACCAGGGGAGCATGAACACTGAAGCTTTCTTT. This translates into CASSYQGSMNTEAFF.

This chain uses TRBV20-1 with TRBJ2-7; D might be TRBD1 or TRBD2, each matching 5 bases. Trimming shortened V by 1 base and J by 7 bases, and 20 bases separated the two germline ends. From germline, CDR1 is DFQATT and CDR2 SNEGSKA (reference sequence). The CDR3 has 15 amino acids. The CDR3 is CSARGGGSYSGEQYF. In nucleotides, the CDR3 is TGCAGTGCTAGAGGGGGCGGTAGTTATTCGGGGGAGCAGTACTTC.

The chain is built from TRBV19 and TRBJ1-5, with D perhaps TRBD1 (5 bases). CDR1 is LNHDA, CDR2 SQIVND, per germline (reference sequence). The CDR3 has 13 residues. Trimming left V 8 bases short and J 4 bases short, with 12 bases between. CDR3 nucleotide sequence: TGTGCCAGTTCCATACAGGTTAATCAGCCCCAGCATTTT. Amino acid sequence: CASSIQVNQPQHF.

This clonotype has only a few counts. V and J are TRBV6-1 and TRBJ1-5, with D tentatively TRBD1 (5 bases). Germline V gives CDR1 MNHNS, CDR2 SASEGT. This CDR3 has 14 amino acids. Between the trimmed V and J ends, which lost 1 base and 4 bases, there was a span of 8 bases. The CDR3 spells CASSEGAGNQPQHF. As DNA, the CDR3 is TGTGCCAGCAGTGAAGGGGCAGGGAATCAGCCCCAGCATTTT.

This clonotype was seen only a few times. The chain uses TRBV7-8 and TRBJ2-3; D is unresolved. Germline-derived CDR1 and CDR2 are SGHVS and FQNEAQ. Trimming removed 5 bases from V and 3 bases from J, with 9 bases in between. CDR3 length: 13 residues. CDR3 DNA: TGTGCCAGCAGCGGGAAATGGACAGATACGCAGTATTTT. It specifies CASSGKWTDTQYF.

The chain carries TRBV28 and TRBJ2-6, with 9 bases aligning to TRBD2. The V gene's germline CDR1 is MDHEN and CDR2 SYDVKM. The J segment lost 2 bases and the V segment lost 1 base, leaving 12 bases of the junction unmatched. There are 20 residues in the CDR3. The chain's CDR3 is CASSLFQGVAGVAGANVLTF. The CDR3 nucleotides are TGTGCCAGCAGTTTATTCCAGGGGGTAGCGGGAGTGGCTGGGGCCAACGTCCTGACTTTC. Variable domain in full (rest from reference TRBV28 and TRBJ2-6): DVKVTQSSRYLVKRTGEKVFLECVQDMDHENMFWYRQDPGLGLRLIYFSYDVKMKEKGDIPEGYSVSREKKERFSLILESASTNQTSMYLCASSLFQGVAGVAGANVLTFGAGSRLTVL.

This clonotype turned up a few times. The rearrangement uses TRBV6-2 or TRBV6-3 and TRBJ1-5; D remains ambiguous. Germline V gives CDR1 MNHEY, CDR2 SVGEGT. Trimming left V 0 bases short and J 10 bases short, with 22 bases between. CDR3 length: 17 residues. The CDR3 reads CASSYSNIRHPREPQHF. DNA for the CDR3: TGTGCCAGCAGTTACTCGAATATCCGACATCCTAGGGAACCCCAGCATTTT.

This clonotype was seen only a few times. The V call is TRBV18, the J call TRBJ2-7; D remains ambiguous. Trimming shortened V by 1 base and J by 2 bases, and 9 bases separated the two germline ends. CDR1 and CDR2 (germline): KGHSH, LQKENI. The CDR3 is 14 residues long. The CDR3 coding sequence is TGTGCCAGCTCACCACGGACCCTTACCTACGAGCAGTACTTC. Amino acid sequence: CASSPRTLTYEQYF.

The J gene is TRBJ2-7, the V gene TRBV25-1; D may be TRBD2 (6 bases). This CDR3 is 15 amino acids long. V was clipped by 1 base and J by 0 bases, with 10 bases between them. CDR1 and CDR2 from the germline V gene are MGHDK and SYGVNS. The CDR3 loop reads CASSEFVGSSYEQYF. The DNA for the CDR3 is TGTGCCAGCAGTGAATTTGTCGGGAGCTCCTACGAGCAGTACTTC.

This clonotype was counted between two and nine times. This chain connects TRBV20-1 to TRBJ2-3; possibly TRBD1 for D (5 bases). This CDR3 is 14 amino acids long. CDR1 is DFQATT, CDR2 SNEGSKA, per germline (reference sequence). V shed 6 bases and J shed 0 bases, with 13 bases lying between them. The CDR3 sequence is CSASPGHSTDTQYF. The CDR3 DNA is TGCAGTGCCAGCCCTGGACACAGCACAGATACGCAGTATTTT.

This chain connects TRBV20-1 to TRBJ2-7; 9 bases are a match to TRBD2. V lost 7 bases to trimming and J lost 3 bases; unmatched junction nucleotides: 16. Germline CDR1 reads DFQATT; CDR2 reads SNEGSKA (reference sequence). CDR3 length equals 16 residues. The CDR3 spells CSGRGLSGRSSYEQYF. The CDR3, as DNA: TGCAGTGGGCGTGGGCTTAGCGGGAGAAGTAGCTACGAGCAGTACTTC.

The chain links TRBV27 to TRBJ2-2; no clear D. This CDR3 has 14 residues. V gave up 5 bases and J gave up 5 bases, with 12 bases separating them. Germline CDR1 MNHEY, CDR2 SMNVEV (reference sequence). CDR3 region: CASSLMRLTGELFF. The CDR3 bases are TGTGCCAGCAGTCTGATGAGGTTAACCGGGGAGCTGTTTTTT.

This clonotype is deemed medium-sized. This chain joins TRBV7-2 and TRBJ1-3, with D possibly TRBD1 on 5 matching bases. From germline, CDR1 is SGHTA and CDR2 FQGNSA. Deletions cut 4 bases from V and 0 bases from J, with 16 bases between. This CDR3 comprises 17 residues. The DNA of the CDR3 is TGTGCCAGCAGCTCAGGAGTAGGACACCGCTCTGGAAACACCATATATTTT. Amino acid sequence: CASSSGVGHRSGNTIYF. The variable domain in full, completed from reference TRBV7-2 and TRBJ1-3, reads GAGVSQSPSNKVTEKGKDVELRCDPISGHTALYWYRQSLGQGLEFLIYFQGNSAPDKSGLPSDRFSAERTGGSVSTLTIQRTQQEDSAVYLCASSSGVGHRSGNTIYFGEGSWLTVV.

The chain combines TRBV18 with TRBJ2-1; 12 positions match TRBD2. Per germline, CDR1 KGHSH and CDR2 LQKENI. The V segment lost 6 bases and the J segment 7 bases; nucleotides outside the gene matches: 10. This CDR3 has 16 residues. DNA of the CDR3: TGTGCCAGCTCCCCTTGGACTAGCGGGATTGTGAATGAGCAGTTCTTC. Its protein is CASSPWTSGIVNEQFF.

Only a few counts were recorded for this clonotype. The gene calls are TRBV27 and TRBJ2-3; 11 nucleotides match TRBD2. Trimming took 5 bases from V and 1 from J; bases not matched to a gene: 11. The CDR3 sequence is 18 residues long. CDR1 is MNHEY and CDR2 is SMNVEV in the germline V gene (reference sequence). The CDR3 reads CASSPHSGRGSGTDTQYF. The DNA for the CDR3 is TGTGCCAGCAGTCCCCATAGCGGGAGGGGGTCGGGCACAGATACGCAGTATTTT.

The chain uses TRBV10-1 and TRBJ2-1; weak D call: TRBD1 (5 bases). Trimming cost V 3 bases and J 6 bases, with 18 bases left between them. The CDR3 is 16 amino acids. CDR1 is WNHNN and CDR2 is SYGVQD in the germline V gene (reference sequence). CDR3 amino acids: CASSESTGPLPNEQFF. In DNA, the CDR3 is TGCGCCAGCAGTGAATCAACAGGACCTCTTCCCAATGAGCAGTTCTTC.